This TCR beta chain originates from a study of cytomegalovirus exposure and HLA in healthy donors (dated by TCRdb to between 2016 and 2019). Notes on the research overall: An earlier analysis of some 620 of the donors reported over 250 Gb of sequence data and some 110 million unique TCR beta sequences obtained from around 170 million T cells. About 280 gigabases of sequencing data and tens of millions of unique TCR sequences were included in an early release covering around 600 HLA-typed donors. Of the roughly 400 genotyped donors, 81% were placed in the genetic ancestry cluster associated with self-reported Caucasian donors. The study aimed to test whether cataloging public T cell receptors could reveal signatures of past pathogen exposure. Class I and class II HLA loci were covered by the typing at four-digit resolution. Every discovery cohort repertoire had been produced on one sequencing platform. To decide whether each TCR beta V gene segment behaved as functional or pseudogenic, an earlier analysis of over 500 of the donors relied on high-throughput TCR beta sequencing. Using immunosequencing, the study profiled T cell repertoires from fewer than 850 subjects and related those repertoires to cytomegalovirus serostatus. High-throughput TCR immunosequencing, statistical association of individual TCRs with disease status, and machine learning were combined to predict cytomegalovirus infection status. In a later genetic analysis, genome-wide SNP genotypes for about three fifths of the roughly 670 donors were used, and that subset was treated as a discovery cohort. Because of strong linkage in the cohort, five DR-DQ haplotypes were treated as single units for association and clustering. Across around 400 genotyped donors of the cohort, an average of approximately 240,000 unique TCR beta nucleotide sequences per donor were sequenced, and approximately 19% of those sequences were non-productive. Alongside the repertoire data, information on donor age, sex, ethnicity and CMV serostatus was compiled. To study patterns of TCR occurrence, a later analysis re-analyzed previously published TCR beta repertoires from 650 to 750 donors and added high-resolution HLA genotyping. Typing coverage varied by locus: about 629-630 donors for A, B, C, DRB1 and DQB1; approximately 520 for DQA1; approximately 570 for DPA1; approximately 450 for DPB1. Rather than using new phenotypic data, the later analysis identified candidate immune exposures from TCR beta sequences and from how often those sequences occurred across donors. Along with the approximately 670-subject first cohort, a separate validation cohort of around 120 different subjects was used.

The cohort comprised fewer than 750 healthy bone marrow donors. At the time of sampling, all cohort members were nominally healthy, though unrecorded immune exposures were likely present. The donor was CMV seropositive and was included in the group of 250 to 350 seropositive cohort members. A peripheral blood sample was collected from each donor, and TCR beta sequencing was performed on peripheral blood mononuclear cells. Genomic DNA was extracted from the blood cell samples with the Qiagen DNeasy Blood Extraction Kit. Comments on this clone: The antigen this receptor binds is unknown. Nothing much larger sits one base from this clone, and base qualities are not available.

Libraries were made using the immunoSEQ multiplex PCR assay. For the multiplex PCR, a mixture combining 60 forward primers for TCR Vbeta segments and 13 reverse primers for TCR Jbeta segments was used. The CDR3 region of rearranged TCR beta genes was amplified from genomic DNA with a multiplex PCR assay. The Illumina HiSeq System was used to sequence the amplified TCR beta libraries as 87-base-pair reads. Turning to the authors' computational methods: A later analysis counted about 80 million unique TCR beta chains across the 550 to 750 repertoires, and some 11 million of these chains were shared by at least two donors. Raw reads were error-corrected and collapsed into unique sequences by a nearest-neighbor algorithm in which closely related sequences were merged to remove PCR and sequencing errors. CDR3 sequences were aligned to IMGT reference sequences to assign V, D and J gene segments. For a sequence to be retained, at least a six-nucleotide match to both a V gene segment and a J gene segment was required. A rearrangement was called productive if the CDR3 had no stop codons and remained in frame with V and J, and every other rearrangement was called non-productive. Following IMGT convention, CDR3 was defined as the stretch from the second conserved V-encoded cysteine to the conserved J-encoded phenylalanine. In an earlier analysis of 550 to 650 of the donors, sequences lacking an unambiguous match to a single V gene segment were excluded. An earlier analysis of about 590 of the donors classified V segments as functional when productive rearrangements were above 56.7% and as segregating when the standard deviation between donors was above 5%. A statistical classification framework was built for diagnosing cytomegalovirus status from the catalog of TCR beta chain sequences. A later analysis assigned V and J genes by comparing TCR nucleotide sequences with IMGT/GENE-DB human TR gene sequences. The TCRdist pipeline was used in a later analysis to assign CDR3 sequences and most-parsimonious VDJ recombination scenarios. In a later analysis, every TCR beta chain was defined by the combination of its CDR3 amino acid sequence and its V-gene family, and reads without a unique V-gene family were dropped. A later analysis removed over 500 highly shared, low-generation-probability nucleotide sequences to deal with suspected cross-contamination and a sequencing artifact. In a later analysis, a clonal expansion index was calculated for each public chain from normalized within-repertoire ranks of inferred template counts. In a later analysis, generation probabilities were computed using a VDJ recombination model fitted to out-of-frame rearrangements, and the results were checked against IGoR. In a later analysis, hypergeometric tests were used to score TCR-TCR, TCR-HLA and TCR-CMV co-occurrence, with a repertoire-size bias correction applied to TCR pairs. In a later analysis, false discovery rates were estimated by permuting HLA or CMV assignments 20 times. In a later analysis, co-occurring TCRs were grouped with DBSCAN, and TCRdist sequence similarity was added when clustering was performed within HLA-allele-positive subsets. For co-occurrence clustering, repertoires with fewer than 30,000 or more than 120,000 public chains were excluded, along with several repertoires with anomalous nucleotide sharing. Imported from immuneACCESS, the table was reduced by TCRdb to in-frame sequences with V and J called. These copies leave out some clones; in studies compared against another copy, an unresolved V gene accounts for under half, and the cause of the remainder is not known. The V and J calls and the clone size are those of that table, but D and trimming were determined from the DNA. The sample includes approximately 170,000 clones, with approximately 81% observed a single time. Approximately 2.5% of the sample is in the top ten clones.

What the study reported, not specific to this receptor: An earlier analysis of approximately 530 of the donors showed that most TCR beta V segments appeared in productive rearrangements either about 87% or about 30% of the time, which broadly matched IMGT annotations. A further reported finding was that TCR beta sequences accurately predicted the HLA-A and HLA-B alleles for most subjects in the first cohort. HLA typing was unavailable for some donors at each locus, so association tests used only the typed subset. The study listed approximately 160 TCR beta chains as associated with cytomegalovirus. Cytomegalovirus status was reported to be diagnosed by the classifier with high specificity and sensitivity in both the original and validation cohorts. A cluster of highly shared sequence variants was judged likely to represent a technical artifact of the sequencing pipeline. Strong co-occurrence of HLA alleles, especially DR and DQ, made assigning TCR associations to individual alleles difficult. For the cohort, immune exposure information was limited to CMV serostatus. The 87-base-pair reads could not distinguish some IMGT-functional V segments, including TRBV6-2 and TRBV6-3, so those segments were excluded. Compared with the 666-donor mean, donors in an Asian-associated ancestry cluster had fewer N-insertions in productive TCRs, according to a later genetic analysis. A later analysis found that TCR association rates varied across HLA loci, with DRB1 alleles showing the most associated TCRs and HLA-C alleles the fewest. Most CMV-associated TCR beta chains appeared to be HLA-restricted in a later analysis, and the HLA associations seemed to be driven largely by CMV exposure. Seventeen rarely observed V segments, including chromosome 9 orphons, were excluded from the earlier analysis of about 600 of the donors because counts were too low. In vitro tests confirmed that a few of the cytomegalovirus-associated TCR beta chains recognize cytomegalovirus antigens. Linkage disequilibrium might explain the correlated functional status among segregating V segments, but an unknown experimental factor could not be excluded. In a later analysis, several top co-occurrence clusters were reported to appear linked to parvovirus B19, influenza, CMV and Epstein-Barr virus. Specific HLA alleles were associated with roughly 16,000 TCR beta sequences at a false discovery rate of 0.05 in a later analysis. The authors suggested that the approach could potentially be extended to other disease states and immunological phenotypes. Roughly uniform sequencing depth across donors was assumed in presence/absence analyses, although this assumption may not hold. V-gene and J-gene trimming of TCR beta chains was associated with a missense DCLRE1C variant in a later genetic analysis, and the association was replicated in an independent cohort. The cohort was sequenced for TCR beta chains only, and without alpha or paired-chain data the features that could be detected were limited. Across donors, most TCR sequences were observed very rarely, whereas some public TCRs were present in many individuals. Compared with equally common non-associated chains, HLA-associated TCR beta chains in a later analysis were more clonally expanded and had lower generation probabilities.

CDR1 and CDR2 are read off the germline V gene as SGHAT and FQNNGV. Its CDR3 holds 15 amino acids, cysteine through phenylalanine. Here the CDR3 DNA is all that survives: 45 bases in frame from base 1. V has 5 bases trimmed and J has 6 bases trimmed; junction bases matching no gene number 9. The TCR sequence derives from a man aged 25 to 40 in good health and CMV-seropositive. This receptor chain uses TRBV11-2 and TRBJ2-2; 7 central bases correspond to TRBD2. Material: PBMCs. The nucleotide sequence is given as TGTGCCAGCAGCCCGGGGACTACAACCCCCGGGGAGCTGTTTTTT. Its amino acids are CASSPGTTTPGELFF.